This TCR beta chain was sequenced in a study of T cells after yellow fever vaccination. Study-wide findings and caveats: Just a small share of clonotypes turned up in the CD4 compartment as well as the CD8 compartment. Reappearance after the booster was seen for most primary-vaccination clones, at roughly 96% CD4 and less than 90% CD8.

This clonotype has just a few counts. Its antigen is unknown. The CDR3 runs 15 residues. From germline, CDR1 is MDHEN and CDR2 SYDVKM. The J segment lost 0 bases and the V segment lost 6 bases, leaving 6 bases of the junction unmatched. MiXCR was run by TCRdb on the 5' RACE reads, yielding one entry per CDR3 protein. The profile shows around 500,000 distinct CDR3 sequences, around a fifth of them singletons. This TCR was sampled from a man aged 18-30 years who received the YFV17D yellow fever vaccine. This specimen consisted of PBMCs, obtained roughly 20 days after the first yellow fever vaccination. This chain connects TRBV28 to TRBJ2-5, with TRBD2 matching 8 bases. The CDR3 is CASRFSGVNQETQYF. The DNA for the CDR3 is TGTGCCAGCAGATTTAGCGGGGTTAACCAAGAGACCCAGTACTTC. Using reference TRBV28 and TRBJ2-5 for the parts outside the CDR3, the full variable domain is DVKVTQSSRYLVKRTGEKVFLECVQDMDHENMFWYRQDPGLGLRLIYFSYDVKMKEKGDIPEGYSVSREKKERFSLILESASTNQTSMYLCASRFSGVNQETQYFGPGTRLLVL.